This T cell receptor (beta chain) was obtained from a study of T-cell memory formation after mild COVID-19 (dated by TCRdb to the early 2020s). About the investigation overall: TCR sequence clusters from the two donors were largely donor specific. Longitudinal TCRalpha and TCRbeta repertoire sequencing tracked T-cell clones expanding and contracting after mild COVID-19 in two donors. The cohort was made up of two young adult volunteers, one female and one male, who were previously healthy.

This clonotype was seen at least ten times. The antigen it recognizes is unknown. There are no base qualities to consult, and no much larger clone falls within one base. Sequencing relied on an Illumina NovaSeq 6000. Using 5'RACE with constant-segment primers, TCRalpha and TCRbeta cDNA libraries were constructed, with sample barcodes and unique molecular identifiers added in the process. Trizol reagent was used to extract RNA from every sample. Library amplification was performed in two PCR steps, and a second sample barcode and Illumina TruSeq adapters were introduced in the second step. Libraries were sequenced on an Illumina NovaSeq with 2 x 150 bp paired-end reads. The study's own analysis went as follows. The reads were demultiplexed and collapsed into UMI-guided consensus sequences using migec v1.2.7. Using mixcr v2.1.11, UMI consensuses were aligned to TRA and TRB V and J templates and then assembled into clonotypes. Expanded or contracted clonotypes were those called significant by both edgeR and NoisET, with noise models trained on biological replicates. edgeR calls used a false discovery rate-adjusted p below 0.01 and a log2 fold-change threshold of 1. PCA with hierarchical clustering of max-normalized trajectories of the 1000 most abundant clonotypes was used as exploratory dynamics analysis. Each responding clone was given a CD4 or CD8 phenotype based on the CD4+ and CD8+ repertoires, which had been sequenced separately. The raw public data were reprocessed by TCRdb itself: fastp quality trimming at Q25, MiXCR clonotype calling, in-frame beta chains only. Rows are combined by CDR3 protein, so each entry shows the most common genes and DNA. For this entry, the V and J calls and clone size follow TCRdb and not the study's own pipeline. A total of roughly 28,000 distinct CDR3 sequences appear in this sample, roughly an eighth of them only once. Nearly 15% of the sample goes to the ten largest clones.

Ficoll-Paque density gradient centrifugation was used to isolate PBMCs. Results the study describes overall, beyond this receptor: Whether the second-wave clones peaking on day 37 were SARS-CoV-2 specific was not confirmed. Some responding clones were detected in pre-infection memory, which suggested that pre-existing cross-reactive memory T cells had joined the SARS-CoV-2 response. Clones that contracted from day 15 to 85 showed balanced CD4/CD8 phenotypes, whereas a second wave of clones that expanded from day 15 to 37 leaned towards CD4+. Only a couple of mild cases were covered by the study, and larger cohorts that include severe cases with pre-infection samples were considered necessary. Contracting CD4+ clones were found mainly in CM and EM memory subsets, while CD8+ clones were enriched in EMRA.

The sequence was obtained from an adult woman who had mild COVID-19 (a few samples of this study predate the infection). The sample titles of this study are shuffled in the database, so cell type and time point are left out; the donor was told from shared clones. The sample consisted of PBMCs or a T cell subset sorted from them (not recorded which).

The CDR3 amino acid sequence is: CASVRAGELFF. The base sequence is TGTGCCAGCGTAAGGGCCGGGGAGCTGTTTTTT. The V and J segments used are TRBV6-5 and TRBJ2-2; no D segment can be confidently identified. From the cysteine through the phenylalanine, the CDR3 covers 11 amino acids. Left in the record is the CDR3 DNA by itself, 33 bases read in frame from the first base. V is reduced by 8 bases and J by 6 bases, leaving a spacing of 7 bases between them. Sequences MNHEY (CDR1) and SVGAGI (CDR2) are obtained from the germline V gene.